The 18 T cell receptor beta chains in this list originate from one sample, sequenced in a study of Graves' ophthalmopathy and Graves' hyperthyroidism. TCR beta CDR3 regions were amplified from RNA transcripts. After a first-round RT-PCR with HTBI primers, a second-round multiplex PCR was run. TCRdb reprocessed the multiplex PCR reads via MiXCR and lists one record per CDR3 protein. The sample lists over a million distinct CDR3 sequences; about 35% were seen once. Specimen: peripheral blood or thyroid tissue (not recorded which). The receptor set was obtained from an adult man with Graves' hyperthyroidism.

A word on this clonotype: One end of the junction is discordant with germline, which a read error may explain. J is TRBJ2-6 and V is TRBV29-1, with D perhaps matching TRBD1 or TRBD2 (5 bases each). Germline lookup yields CDR1 SQVTM and CDR2 ANQGSEA. The CDR3 extends over 14 amino acids. This chain's CDR3 is CSSCEGSEANVLTF. CDR3 nucleotides: TGCAGCTCCTGCGAGGGGTCTGAGGCCAACGTCCTGACTTTC. Supplemented by reference TRBV29-1 and TRBJ2-6, the full variable domain reads SAVISQKPSRDICQRGTSLTIQCQVDSQVTMMFWYRQQPGQSLTLIATANQGSEATYESGFVIDKFPISRPNLTFSTLTVSNMSPEDSSIYLCSSCEGSEANVLTFGAGSRLTVL.

Concerning this clonotype itself: A read error is possible here, since a much larger clone lies one base away. The chain couples TRBV10-3 to TRBJ1-6; maybe TRBD1 (5 bases). The germline CDR1 and CDR2 sequences are ENHRY and SYGVKD. The V end was cut by 3 bases, the J end by 7 bases, with 13 bases between. This CDR3 region has 15 residues. The CDR3 coding sequence is TGTGCCATCAGTGACTGGGGACCGATCAATTCACCCCTCCACTTT. It translates to CAISDWGPINSPLHF.

The chain links TRBV11-2 to TRBJ1-5, with TRBD1 identical over 7 bases. V was pared by 1 base and J by 3 bases, with 9 bases of the junction left unmatched. The CDR3 has 17 amino acids. CDR1 SGHAT and CDR2 FQNNGV come from the germline V gene. The DNA for the CDR3 is TGTGCCAGCAGCTTAGGACAGACAGGGCTCTACAATCAGCCCCAGCATTTT. Protein: CASSLGQTGLYNQPQHF. The full variable domain, its missing parts supplied by reference TRBV11-2 and TRBJ1-5, is EAGVAQSPRYKIIEKRQSVAFWCNPISGHATLYWYQQILGQGPKLLIQFQNNGVVDDSQLPKDRFSAERLKGVDSTLKIQPAKLEDSAVYLCASSLGQTGLYNQPQHFGDGTRLSIL.

On this clonotype itself: At one end the junction does not follow the germline gene, possibly because of a read error. This sequence joins TRBV6-9 and TRBJ1-1; no firm D call. Germline V gene lookup returns CDR1 MNHGY and CDR2 SVAAGI. The CDR3 is made up of 16 amino acids. CDR3 bases: TGTGCCAGCAGCTATTTCGGAAGAGTCGGGAACACTGAAGCTTTCTTT. The encoded protein is CASSYFGRVGNTEAFF.

In its sample, this clonotype was seen a few times. This sequence joins TRBV27 and TRBJ1-4; D uncertain. The germline V and J ends were trimmed by 2 bases and 5 bases, with 21 bases remaining between them. The CDR3 is 18 amino acids. The V gene's germline CDR1 is MNHEY and CDR2 SMNVEV (reference sequence). The CDR3 region has the DNA TGTGCCAGCAGTTTAAGGGCGCGGAGCCAACCCACCAATGAAAAACTGTTTTTT. It codes for CASSLRARSQPTNEKLFF. Looking up the rest from reference TRBV27 and TRBJ1-4 gives the full variable domain: EAQVTQNPRYLITVTGKKLTVTCSQNMNHEYMSWYRQDPGLGLRQIYYSMNVEVTDKGDVPEGYKVSRKEKRNFPLILESPSPNQTSLYFCASSLRARSQPTNEKLFFGSGTQLSVL.

The rearrangement uses TRBV11-2 and TRBJ2-7, with D maybe TRBD1 (6 bases). CDR3 length: 14 amino acids. Trimming shortened V by 6 bases and J by 2 bases, and 14 bases separated the two germline ends. Germline CDR1 is SGHAT and CDR2 is FQNNGV. CDR3 nucleotide sequence: TGTGCCAGCAGTTGGGGGCCTTCTACCTACGAGCAGTACTTC. Amino acids: CASSWGPSTYEQYF.

CDR3 nucleotide sequence: TGTGCCAGCAGCTTAAGAGGGGATTGGGGGCATGGCTACACCTTC. The encoded protein is CASSLRGDWGHGYTF. The rearrangement links TRBV7-9 to TRBJ1-2, with a tentative D call TRBD1 (6 bases). V was clipped by 2 bases and J by 6 bases, with 16 bases between them. The CDR3 is 15 residues long. The V gene's germline CDR1 is SEHNR and CDR2 FQNEAQ (reference sequence).

The table lists this clonotype with many counts. The chain couples TRBV7-2 to TRBJ1-1; the match to TRBD1 covers 8 bases. The length of the CDR3 is 13 residues. Trimming took 5 bases from V and 11 from J; bases not matched to a gene: 10. Per the germline V gene, CDR1 is SGHTA and CDR2 is FQGNSA. CDR3 DNA: TGTGCCAGCAGCACGGGACAGGCTCGTTCGGCTTTCTTT. This gives the protein CASSTGQARSAFF.

The table lists this clonotype with many counts. V gene TRBV9 combines with J gene TRBJ1-4, with unresolved D. Germline V gives CDR1 SGDLS, CDR2 YYNGEE. Trimming took off 0 bases at V and 6 bases at J, with 12 bases between the two ends. This CDR3 region has 15 residues. In nucleotides, the CDR3 is TGTGCCAGCAGCGTAGACCCCAGGTCGGATGAAAAACTGTTTTTT. Its translation is CASSVDPRSDEKLFF. The full variable domain, in which reference TRBV9 and TRBJ1-4 provide the parts outside the CDR3, is DSGVTQTPKHLITATGQRVTLRCSPRSGDLSVYWYQQSLDQGLQFLIQYYNGEERAKGNILERFSAQQFPDLHSELNLSSLELGDSALYFCASSVDPRSDEKLFFGSGTQLSVL.

The chain carries TRBV2 and TRBJ2-6; D gene ambiguous. V lost 7 bases and J lost 18, with 7 bases in between. This CDR3 has 8 residues. CDR1 and CDR2 (germline): SNHLY, FYNNEI. The chain's CDR3 is CASKGRTF. In DNA, the CDR3 is TGTGCCAGCAAGGGCAGGACTTTC.

The rearrangement links TRBV20-1 to TRBJ1-4; D gene uncertain. Per the germline V gene, CDR1 is DFQATT and CDR2 is SNEGSKA (reference sequence). This CDR3 spans 13 amino acids. V gave up 3 bases and J gave up 3 bases, with 8 bases separating them. The CDR3 DNA sequence: TGCAGTGCTAGCGATACTGCTAATGAAAAACTGTTTTTT. It yields the protein CSASDTANEKLFF.

This clonotype was detected a few times. This chain links TRBV6-5 with TRBJ2-7, with D possibly being TRBD1 (5 bases). V lost 8 bases and J lost 2, with 19 bases in between. The CDR3 is 15 residues long. Germline V CDR1 and CDR2: MNHEY, SVGAGI. This CDR3 reads CASGLQVSGPYEQYF. CDR3 nucleotides: TGTGCCAGCGGATTACAGGTTTCTGGACCCTACGAGCAGTACTTC.

This clonotype was picked up many times. The rearrangement joins TRBV29-1 to TRBJ2-7; 13 bases map to TRBD2. Germline CDR1 and CDR2: SQVTM and ANQGSEA. The CDR3 covers 14 residues. The V and J ends lost 4 bases and 5 bases, in that order; junction bases with no gene match: 5. The DNA of the CDR3 is TGCAGCGTTGCAGCCGGGACTAGCGGGAACGAGCAGTACTTC. Its translation: CSVAAGTSGNEQYF.

With regard to this clonotype: Just one base apart from a much larger clone, this may be a read error. The genes are TRBV7-2 and TRBJ2-7; D may be TRBD1 (5 bases). Germline V gene data show CDR1 as SGHTA and CDR2 as FQGNSA. Trimming pared 1 base from V and 6 bases from J, leaving 16 bases between. CDR3 length: 15 amino acids. For the CDR3, the DNA is TGTGCCAGCAGCTTAGTAGGGCAGCAGGGTCTCGAGCAGTACTTC. Its protein is CASSLVGQQGLEQYF.

To note about this clonotype: A much larger clonotype is one base distant, so this may be a read error. This chain connects TRBV6-2 or TRBV6-3 to TRBJ2-7; no definite D call. Germline CDR1 is MNHEY and CDR2 is SVGEGT. The CDR3 totals 11 residues. V gave up 8 bases and J gave up 4 bases, with 9 bases separating them. The chain's CDR3 is CASEQRYEQYF. The CDR3 DNA is TGTGCCAGCGAACAGAGGTACGAGCAGTACTTC.

Ten or more counts support this clonotype. The chain carries TRBV19 and TRBJ1-4; D is undetermined. Looked up from germline, CDR1 is LNHDA and CDR2 is SQIVND (reference sequence). The V end lost 7 bases, the J end lost 0 bases, and 9 bases lay between the germline ends. The CDR3 is made up of 14 amino acids. The CDR3 sequence is CASTPAATNEKLFF. The CDR3 DNA follows: TGTGCCAGTACCCCGGCTGCAACTAATGAAAAACTGTTTTTT.

This clonotype occurred many times. The CDR3 DNA reads as TGTGCCAGCAGTATCGGGACAGGACAATATGGCTACACCTTC. Translating gives CASSIGTGQYGYTF. This chain links TRBV2 with TRBJ1-2; TRBD1 matches at 8 bases. CDR3 size: 14 residues. V gave up 5 bases and J gave up 5 bases; unmatched junction bases: 7. The germline V gene encodes CDR1 SNHLY and CDR2 FYNNEI. The full variable domain, its missing parts supplied by reference TRBV2 and TRBJ1-2, is EPEVTQTPSHQVTQMGQEVILRCVPISNHLYFYWYRQILGQKVEFLVSFYNNEISEKSEIFDDQFSVERPDGSNFTLKIRSTKLEDSAMYFCASSIGTGQYGYTFGSGTRLTVV.

The sample holds many counts of this clonotype. The chain has TRBV7-9 and TRBJ1-2, with D unresolved. In germline, CDR1 is SEHNR, CDR2 FQNEAQ (reference sequence). The V end was cut by 6 bases, the J end by 7 bases, with 15 bases between. The CDR3 is made up of 13 amino acids. CDR3 amino acids: CASSQKPRSGYTF. CDR3 nucleotides: TGTGCCAGCAGTCAAAAACCTCGGAGTGGCTACACCTTC.